The sequence of this T cell receptor beta chain was determined in a study of cytomegalovirus exposure and HLA in healthy donors. Study-wide results and caveats: According to a subsequent analysis, TCR clusters from the first cohort were inclined to appear together in the 120 validation repertoires. High specificity and sensitivity for cytomegalovirus status were reported for the classifier.

While the first cohort had 600 to 850 subjects, the donors belonged to the separate validation cohort of over a hundred subjects. Measured with immunoSEQ multiplex PCR; TCRdb has only the in-frame clones, and not every one. Here the sample spans 200,000 to 300,000 clones, roughly 86% being singletons. In germline, CDR1 is LNHNV, CDR2 YYDKDF (reference sequence). There are 14 residues in the CDR3. V lost 2 bases to trimming and J lost 5 bases, with 12 bases between them. Worth noting for this clone: The antigen is undetermined.

The sample comprised PBMCs. J is TRBJ1-2 and V is TRBV15; D is undetermined. The origin of this receptor is a woman between 25 and 40 years old in good health and CMV-seropositive. The CDR3 coding sequence is TGTGCCACCAGCAGATCATCGGGGTTTTATGGCTACACCTTC. Its protein is CATSRSSGFYGYTF.